The 27 T cell receptor beta chains below were found in one sample sequenced in a study of cytomegalovirus exposure and HLA in healthy donors. Amplification used 60 Vbeta primers and 13 Jbeta primers. Profiling relied on immunoSEQ multiplex PCR, and the TCRdb table lists in-frame clones only, not all of them. The sample has about 110,000 clones, about three quarters seen once. The sequenced material came from PBMCs. Source of these receptors: a woman aged 30 to 39 in good health and CMV-seronegative.

The gene calls are TRBV7-9 and TRBJ2-6; TRBD1 aligns across 9 bases. With 5 bases clipped from V and 2 bases from J, the junction kept 7 bases outside the gene matches. From germline, CDR1 is SEHNR and CDR2 FQNEAQ (reference sequence). This CDR3 contains 17 residues. The chain's CDR3 is CASSQQGAVPGANVLTF. CDR3 coding DNA: TGTGCCAGCAGCCAACAGGGGGCGGTACCTGGGGCCAACGTCCTGACTTTC.

Comment on this clone: The same CDR3 also results from other DNA sequences found in this sample. The rearrangement joins TRBV5-1 to TRBJ2-5, with a tentative D call TRBD1 (6 bases). Germline V gene data show CDR1 as SGHRS and CDR2 as YFSETQ. V lost 0 bases and J lost 4, with 10 bases in between. This CDR3 has 14 amino acids. CDR3 loop: CASSLVGAGETQYF. The CDR3, as DNA: TGCGCCAGCAGCTTGGTGGGGGCGGGAGAGACCCAGTACTTC.

The gene calls are TRBV27 and TRBJ2-7; 11 nucleotides line up with TRBD1. The CDR3 is 15 amino acids. V was pared by 3 bases and J by 2 bases, with 3 bases of the junction left unmatched. Germline V CDR1 and CDR2: MNHEY, SMNVEV (reference sequence). The CDR3 DNA follows: TGTGCCAGCAGTTTCACGGGACAGGGGGCCTACGAGCAGTACTTC. Translated, it gives CASSFTGQGAYEQYF.

This clone has a single count. V usage is TRBV7-8 and J usage is TRBJ2-7, with 8 bases fitting TRBD1. Germline lookup yields CDR1 SGHVS and CDR2 FQNEAQ. The length of the CDR3 is 14 residues. J lost 3 bases, V lost 5 bases, and 6 bases had no gene match. The CDR3 region is CASSELDRDYEQYF. The CDR3 DNA reads as TGTGCCAGCAGCGAATTGGACAGGGACTACGAGCAGTACTTC.

The chain employs TRBV4-1 and TRBJ2-5; D may be TRBD2 (6 bases). V dropped 1 base and J dropped 1 base, with 10 bases sitting between them. The CDR3 is made up of 15 amino acids. Germline V lookup: CDR1 MGHRA, CDR2 YSYEKL. The CDR3 loop is CASSQVLSGQETQYF. CDR3 in DNA: TGCGCCAGCAGCCAAGTTCTTAGCGGCCAAGAGACCCAGTACTTC.

The chain joins TRBV7-2 to TRBJ2-7, with a tentative D call TRBD1 (5 bases). Per germline, CDR1 SGHTA and CDR2 FQGNSA. V was clipped by 1 base and J by 6 bases, with 13 bases between them. The CDR3 contains 14 residues. DNA for the CDR3: TGTGCCAGCAGCTTAGGAGTGGGGCCCACCGAGCAGTACTTC. Translated: CASSLGVGPTEQYF.

The DNA for the CDR3 is TGTGCCAGCAGTGAAAAACTGGGGAGAGATACGCAGTATTTT. Residues: CASSEKLGRDTQYF. V is TRBV6-1 and J is TRBJ2-3, with D possibly TRBD2 on 5 matching bases. Germline CDR1 and CDR2: MNHNS and SASEGT. V shed 2 bases and J shed 5 bases, with 11 bases lying between them. The CDR3 spans 14 residues.

CDR3 bases: TGCGCCAGCAGCCAAGCGGGACAGGGCACTTACAATGAGCAGTTCTTC. Translation: CASSQAGQGTYNEQFF. V is TRBV4-3 and J is TRBJ2-1; 9 bases agree with TRBD1. Germline V gives CDR1 LGHNA, CDR2 YSLEER. The CDR3 consists of 16 residues. Germline trimming cut 1 base from V and 4 bases from J; bases unmatched to any gene: 5.

This clone has only a few counts. The genes are TRBV30 and TRBJ2-1, with TRBD2 matching 8 bases. This CDR3 has 16 amino acids. V lost 0 bases to trimming and J lost 0 bases; unmatched junction nucleotides: 4. Germline CDR1 is GTSNPN and CDR2 is SVGIG (reference sequence). The CDR3 is CAWSVRTSGSYNEQFF. CDR3 nucleotide sequence: TGTGCCTGGAGTGTACGAACTAGCGGCTCCTACAATGAGCAGTTCTTC.

V and J are TRBV2 and TRBJ1-6; the D is unclear. This CDR3 contains 13 residues. CDR1 and CDR2 (germline): SNHLY, FYNNEI. Trimming took 8 bases from V and 5 from J, leaving 10 bases between them. Written as DNA, the CDR3 is TGTGCCAGCTTGGGGAGAAATAATTCACCCCTCCACTTT. This sequence encodes CASLGRNNSPLHF.

This clone was seen only a few times. This rearrangement joins TRBV6-5 to TRBJ1-1; D might be TRBD1 (5 bases). Germline V gene lookup returns CDR1 MNHEY and CDR2 SVGAGI. The V gene lost 4 bases and the J gene lost 4 bases, with 13 bases spanning the gap. The CDR3 length is 14 residues. For the CDR3, the DNA is TGTGCCAGCAGTTCCAGGCAGGGCGGCACTGAAGCTTTCTTT. Translating it yields CASSSRQGGTEAFF.

This chain uses TRBV13 with TRBJ2-2; TRBD1 agrees at 8 bases. From germline, CDR1 is PRHDT and CDR2 FYEKMQ (reference sequence). CDR3 length equals 17 residues. Losses at the gene ends were 1 base for V and 4 bases for J; bases not matched to a gene: 8. The CDR3 spells CASSLVSRTGLTGELFF. CDR3 bases: TGTGCCAGCAGCTTAGTATCCCGGACAGGGCTCACCGGGGAGCTGTTTTTT.

This chain uses TRBV2 with TRBJ2-1; tentative D call: TRBD2 (6 bases). The CDR3 consists of 13 residues. V was clipped by 4 bases and J by 4 bases, with 8 bases between them. From germline, CDR1 is SNHLY and CDR2 FYNNEI. Here the CDR3 reads CASSVGGYNEQFF. CDR3 DNA sequence: TGTGCCAGCAGTGTCGGGGGATACAATGAGCAGTTCTTC.

The chain joins TRBV5-1 to TRBJ1-3, with unresolved D. The V gene's germline CDR1 is SGHRS and CDR2 YFSETQ. This CDR3 region has 11 residues. The germline V and J ends were trimmed by 2 bases and 7 bases, with 4 bases remaining between them. This CDR3 is CASSLENTIYF. In nucleotides, the CDR3 is TGCGCCAGCAGCTTAGAGAACACCATATATTTT.

The gene calls are TRBV4-3 and TRBJ1-2; D is undetermined. The CDR3 is made up of 14 amino acids. Germline V gives CDR1 LGHNA, CDR2 YSLEER. Trimming left V 0 bases short and J 1 base short, with 6 bases between. The CDR3 DNA reads as TGCGCCAGCAGCCAAGATCGGGTTAACTATGGCTACACCTTC. Its translation: CASSQDRVNYGYTF.

The chain has TRBV28 and TRBJ2-5; tentatively, D is TRBD2 (6 bases). This CDR3 has 14 amino acids. V lost 5 bases to trimming and J lost 2 bases, with 12 bases between them. The V gene's germline CDR1 is MDHEN and CDR2 SYDVKM. CDR3 protein: CASSETGAQETQYF. The CDR3 DNA reads TGTGCCAGCAGTGAGACGGGAGCGCAAGAGACCCAGTACTTC.

The V call is TRBV4-3, the J call TRBJ2-7; unclear D gene. This CDR3 contains 15 residues. Germline V gene lookup returns CDR1 LGHNA and CDR2 YSLEER. V lost 0 bases and J 3 bases, leaving 12 bases between the germline ends. The CDR3 nucleotides are TGCGCCAGCAGCCAAGATCAGAACCCCCTCTACGAGCAGTACTTC. Translated: CASSQDQNPLYEQYF.

The chain employs TRBV29-1 and TRBJ2-1, with D possibly being TRBD1 (6 bases). Trimming took off 7 bases at V and 0 bases at J, with 10 bases between the two ends. Germline CDR1 SQVTM, CDR2 ANQGSEA. The CDR3 is 13 amino acids. In nucleotides, the CDR3 is TGCAGCGCGGCAGGGGCCTCCTACAATGAGCAGTTCTTC. Translating it yields CSAAGASYNEQFF.

The chain combines TRBV7-6 with TRBJ1-1; D may be TRBD1 (6 bases). Germline CDR1 reads SGHVS; CDR2 reads FNYEAQ. The CDR3 loop spans 14 amino acids. Trimming removed 7 bases at V and 5 bases at J, with 17 bases between. For the CDR3, the DNA is TGTGCCAGCACCCAATGGGGGCGGACGACTGAAGCTTTCTTT. Translated, it gives CASTQWGRTTEAFF.

This clone occurred a few times. J is TRBJ2-1 and V is TRBV30; 11 nucleotides match TRBD2. The CDR3 covers 15 residues. Losses at the gene ends were 0 bases for V and 7 bases for J; bases not matched to a gene: 5. Germline V CDR1 and CDR2: GTSNPN, SVGIG (reference sequence). The CDR3, as DNA: TGTGCCTGGAGTGTACCGGCTAGCGGGGGGAATGAGCAGTTCTTC. Translation: CAWSVPASGGNEQFF.

V is TRBV6-5 and J is TRBJ2-1, with 12 bases that match TRBD2. CDR3 length equals 15 residues. CDR1 and CDR2 from the germline V gene are MNHEY and SVGAGI. V lost 8 bases, J lost 7 bases, and 9 bases stayed unmatched. CDR3 in amino acids: CASFRLAGGPNEQFF. CDR3 DNA sequence: TGTGCCAGCTTCCGTCTAGCGGGAGGGCCGAATGAGCAGTTCTTC.

The chain combines TRBV7-2 with TRBJ2-5; D possibly corresponds to TRBD2 (5 bases). V was clipped by 3 bases and J by 5 bases, with 13 bases between them. CDR1 and CDR2 from the germline V gene are SGHTA and FQGNSA. The CDR3 consists of 14 residues. The CDR3 is CASSFPTRVETQYF. DNA of the CDR3: TGTGCCAGCAGCTTCCCTACGAGGGTGGAGACCCAGTACTTC.

The chain employs TRBV27 and TRBJ2-5, with D tentatively TRBD1 (5 bases). V lost 6 bases and J lost 1, with 9 bases in between. There are 13 residues in the CDR3. From germline, CDR1 is MNHEY and CDR2 SMNVEV (reference sequence). The CDR3 region has the DNA TGTGCCAGCAGAGGACACCTCCAAGAGACCCAGTACTTC. Its translation is CASRGHLQETQYF.

The chain couples TRBV11-2 to TRBJ2-1; the match to TRBD2 covers 13 bases. The CDR3 runs 17 residues. Germline V lookup: CDR1 SGHAT, CDR2 FQNNGV. Trimming removed 5 bases from V and 6 bases from J; junction bases left unmatched: 10. The chain's CDR3 is CASSPGGGLAGRNEQFF. The CDR3 nucleotides read TGTGCCAGCAGCCCGGGGGGGGGACTAGCGGGACGCAATGAGCAGTTCTTC.

The chain uses TRBV13 and TRBJ2-7; 12 positions match TRBD2. CDR1 and CDR2 (germline): PRHDT, FYEKMQ (reference sequence). The CDR3 is made up of 14 amino acids. V was clipped by 2 bases and J by 4 bases; unmatched bases: 0. CDR3 sequence (DNA): TGTGCCAGCAGCTTAACTAGCGGGGGGTACGAGCAGTACTTC. Protein: CASSLTSGGYEQYF.

The gene calls are TRBV7-3 and TRBJ2-7; the D is unclear. Germline CDR1 is SGHTA and CDR2 is FQGTGA. V dropped 3 bases and J dropped 0 bases, with 6 bases sitting between them. CDR3 length: 13 residues. The CDR3 region has the DNA TGTGCCAGCAGCTTTGACAACTCCTACGAGCAGTACTTC. It yields the protein CASSFDNSYEQYF.

V gene TRBV7-2 combines with J gene TRBJ2-7; 8 nucleotides line up with TRBD2. Trimming took 1 base from V and 6 from J; bases not matched to a gene: 11. CDR1 is SGHTA and CDR2 is FQGNSA in the germline V gene. The CDR3 consists of 16 residues. CDR3 amino acids: CASSLGTGLGGVEQYF. The CDR3 coding sequence is TGTGCCAGCAGCTTAGGGACGGGACTAGGCGGAGTCGAGCAGTACTTC.